This TCR beta chain emerged from a study of T-cell memory formation after mild COVID-19 (dated by TCRdb to 2020 to 2023). In terms of the full investigation: TCR sequence clusters from the two donors were largely donor specific. In two donors, T-cell clones that expanded and contracted after mild COVID-19 were followed by sequencing TCRalpha and TCRbeta repertoires longitudinally. The cohort comprised two young, previously healthy adult volunteers, one female and one male.

The investigation overall reported the following: Only a couple of mild cases were covered by the study, and larger cohorts that include severe cases with pre-infection samples were considered necessary. Contracting CD4+ clones appeared mostly in the CM and EM memory subsets, whereas CD8+ clones were enriched in EMRA. Some responding clones were detected in pre-infection memory, which suggested that pre-existing cross-reactive memory T cells had joined the SARS-CoV-2 response. SARS-CoV-2 specificity of the second-wave clones peaking on day 37 was not confirmed. Balanced CD4/CD8 phenotypes were observed for clones contracting from day 15 to 85, whereas a bias towards CD4+ was observed for a second wave of clones expanding from day 15 to 37.

A note on this clonotype: Its antigen is still unknown. Per-base qualities were not stored, and no clone one base away is much larger.

The sequencer listed for this sample is Illumina NovaSeq 6000. TCRalpha and TCRbeta cDNA libraries were constructed by 5'RACE with constant-segment primers, with sample barcodes and unique molecular identifiers being introduced. RNA was extracted from every sample with Trizol reagent. Library amplification was performed in two PCR steps, and a second sample barcode and Illumina TruSeq adapters were introduced in the second step. Libraries were sequenced on an Illumina NovaSeq with 2 x 150 bp paired-end reads. Per the source publication's procedure: With migec v1.2.7, reads were demultiplexed and then collapsed into UMI-guided consensus sequences. Using mixcr v2.1.11, UMI consensuses were aligned to TRA and TRB V and J templates and then assembled into clonotypes. A clonotype was counted as expanded or contracted only when both edgeR and NoisET called the clonotype significant, with the noise models trained on biological replicates. edgeR calls used a false discovery rate-adjusted p below 0.01 and a log2 fold-change threshold of 1. As an exploratory analysis of dynamics, PCA with hierarchical clustering was applied to max-normalized trajectories of the 1000 most abundant clonotypes. Each responding clone was given a CD4 or CD8 phenotype based on the CD4+ and CD8+ repertoires, which had been sequenced separately. TCRdb trimmed the raw reads at Q25, called clones with MiXCR and kept productive beta chains. Rows are combined by CDR3 protein, so each entry shows the most common genes and DNA. These V and J calls rely on TCRdb rather than the paper's analysis. For this sample there are about 610,000 distinct CDR3 sequences; 17% appear just once. Less than 10% of the sample belongs to the ten largest clones.

Ficoll-Paque density gradient centrifugation was the method used to isolate PBMCs. The sample taken for sequencing was PBMCs or a T cell subset sorted from them (not recorded which). The clonotype originates from an adult woman who had mild COVID-19 (a few samples of this study predate the infection). The sample titles of this study are shuffled in the database, so cell type and time point are left out; the donor was told from shared clones.

The CDR3 corresponds to CASRGRREANTEAFF. In nucleotide form, the sequence is TGTGCCAGCAGGGGGAGGAGGGAGGCGAACACTGAAGCTTTCTTT. The rearranged chain carries TRBV6-2 or TRBV6-3 and TRBJ1-1; the D gene assignment is ambiguous. From the germline V gene, CDR1 is MNHEY and CDR2 is SVGEGT. V loses 6 bases, J loses 1 base, and the germline ends lie 15 bases apart. The CDR3 goes from the cysteine to the phenylalanine over 15 residues. Only the CDR3 region is kept as DNA, spanning 45 bases read in frame from base 1.